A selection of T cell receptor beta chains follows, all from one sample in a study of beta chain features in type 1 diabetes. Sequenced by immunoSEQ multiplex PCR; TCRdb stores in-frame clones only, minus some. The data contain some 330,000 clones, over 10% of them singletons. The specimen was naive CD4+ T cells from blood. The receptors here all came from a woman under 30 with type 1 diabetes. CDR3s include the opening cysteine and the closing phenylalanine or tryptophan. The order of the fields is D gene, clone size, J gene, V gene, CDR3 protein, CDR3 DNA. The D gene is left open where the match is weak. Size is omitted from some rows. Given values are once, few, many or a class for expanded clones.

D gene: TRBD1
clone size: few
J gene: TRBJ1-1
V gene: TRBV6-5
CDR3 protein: CASSLRRGQATEAFF
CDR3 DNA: TGTGCCAGCAGTTTAAGGAGGGGGCAGGCCACTGAAGCTTTCTTT

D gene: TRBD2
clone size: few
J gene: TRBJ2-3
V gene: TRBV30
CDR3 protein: CAWSGLAGALDTQYF
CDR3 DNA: TGTGCCTGGAGTGGTCTAGCGGGAGCGTTAGATACGCAGTATTTT

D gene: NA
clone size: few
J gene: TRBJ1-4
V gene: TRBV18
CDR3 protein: CASSPREKSIATNEKLFF
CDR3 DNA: TGTGCCAGCTCACCACGGGAGAAAAGCATTGCAACTAATGAAAAACTGTTTTTT

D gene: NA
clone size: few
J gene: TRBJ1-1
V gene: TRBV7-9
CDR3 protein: CASSAGTMNTEAFF
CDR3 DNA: TGTGCCAGCAGCGCCGGGACAATGAACACTGAAGCTTTCTTT

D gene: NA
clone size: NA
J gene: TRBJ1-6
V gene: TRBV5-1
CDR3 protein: CASSHRTANSPLHF
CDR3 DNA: TGCGCCAGCAGCCACCGGACAGCTAATTCACCCCTCCACTTT

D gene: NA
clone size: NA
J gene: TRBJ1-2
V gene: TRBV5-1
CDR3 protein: CASSLEGGVDFGGYTF
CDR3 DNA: TGCGCCAGCAGCTTGGAAGGGGGGGTAGATTTCGGCGGCTACACCTTC

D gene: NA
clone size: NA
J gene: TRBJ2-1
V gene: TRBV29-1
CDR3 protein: CSVALRADEQFF
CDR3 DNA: TGCAGCGTTGCCCTCAGGGCCGATGAGCAGTTCTTC

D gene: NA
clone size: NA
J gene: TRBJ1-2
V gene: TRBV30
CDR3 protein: CAWSRGGAGDGYTF
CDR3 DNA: TGTGCCTGGAGTCGAGGGGGGGCGGGGGATGGCTACACCTTC

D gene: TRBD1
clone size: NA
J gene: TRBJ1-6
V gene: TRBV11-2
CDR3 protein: CASSFQGADSPLHF
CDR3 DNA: TGTGCCAGCAGCTTTCAGGGGGCTGATTCACCCCTCCACTTT

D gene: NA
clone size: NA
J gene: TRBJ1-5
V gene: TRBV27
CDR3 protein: CASSLSGIRWQPQHF
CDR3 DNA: TGTGCCAGCAGTTTGTCCGGGATCAGATGGCAGCCCCAGCATTTT

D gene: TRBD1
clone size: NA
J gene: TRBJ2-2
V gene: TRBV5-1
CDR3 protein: CASSSRRGTGGDFTNTGELFF
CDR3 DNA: TGCGCCAGCAGCTCGAGAAGGGGTACAGGGGGCGATTTCACGAACACCGGGGAGCTGTTTTTT

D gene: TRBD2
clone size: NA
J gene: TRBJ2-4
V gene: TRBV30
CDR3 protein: CAWSVPLAGGPMDF
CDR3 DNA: TGTGCCTGGAGTGTCCCACTAGCGGGAGGGCCGATGGACTTC

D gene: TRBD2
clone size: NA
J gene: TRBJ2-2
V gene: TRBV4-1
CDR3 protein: CASSRREGTGELFF
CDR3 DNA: TGCGCCAGCAGCCGACGGGAGGGGACCGGGGAGCTGTTTTTT